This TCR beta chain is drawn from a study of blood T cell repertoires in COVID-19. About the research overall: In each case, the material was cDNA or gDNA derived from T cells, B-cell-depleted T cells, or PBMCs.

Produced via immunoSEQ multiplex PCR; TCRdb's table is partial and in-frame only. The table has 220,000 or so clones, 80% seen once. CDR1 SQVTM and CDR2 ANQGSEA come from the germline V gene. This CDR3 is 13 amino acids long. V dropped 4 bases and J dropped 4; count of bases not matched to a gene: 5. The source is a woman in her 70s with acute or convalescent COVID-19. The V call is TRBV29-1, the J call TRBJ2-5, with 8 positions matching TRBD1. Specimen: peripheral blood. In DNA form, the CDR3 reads TGCAGCGTTGTGGACAGGGTTCGAGAGACCCAGTACTTC. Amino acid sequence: CSVVDRVRETQYF.